The 28 T cell receptor beta chains in this list originate from one sample, sequenced in a study of blood T cell repertoires in COVID-19. The table came from immunoSEQ multiplex PCR; TCRdb's copy has only in-frame clones and leaves some out. The sample yields some 32,000 clones, just over 85% seen once. Sample: peripheral blood. The receptors originated from a human donor in a cohort sampled during active COVID-19.

The rearrangement links TRBV9 to TRBJ1-4, with a possible D match to TRBD1 (6 bases). CDR3 length equals 14 residues. V lost 5 bases and J 7 bases, leaving 15 bases between the germline ends. Germline-derived CDR1 and CDR2 are SGDLS and YYNGEE. The CDR3 sequence: CASSVGGAGEKLFF. The CDR3 region has the DNA TGTGCCAGCAGTGTGGGGGGGGCTGGTGAAAAACTGTTTTTT. Combining the CDR3 with reference TRBV9 and TRBJ1-4 gives the whole variable domain DSGVTQTPKHLITATGQRVTLRCSPRSGDLSVYWYQQSLDQGLQFLIQYYNGEERAKGNILERFSAQQFPDLHSELNLSSLELGDSALYFCASSVGGAGEKLFFGSGTQLSVL.

This rearrangement joins TRBV27 to TRBJ2-2; D possibly corresponds to TRBD1 (6 bases). Trimming stripped 6 bases from V and 4 bases from J, with 12 bases between. The CDR3 runs 14 residues. The germline V gene encodes CDR1 MNHEY and CDR2 SMNVEV (reference sequence). CDR3 bases: TGTGCCAGCAGCCTGGGGGCGGCCACCGGGGAGCTGTTTTTT. As protein: CASSLGAATGELFF.

This chain links TRBV19 with TRBJ1-4; TRBD1 is a possible D gene (5 bases). This CDR3 spans 14 amino acids. V lost 3 bases and J lost 3, with 8 bases in between. CDR1 LNHDA and CDR2 SQIVND come from the germline V gene (reference sequence). CDR3 DNA sequence: TGTGCCAGTAGTATCGGGGGAGCTAATGAAAAACTGTTTTTT. It specifies CASSIGGANEKLFF. The full variable domain, completed using reference TRBV19 and TRBJ1-4, is DGGITQSPKYLFRKEGQNVTLSCEQNLNHDAMYWYRQDPGQGLRLIYYSQIVNDFQKGDIAEGYSVSREKKESFPLTVTSAQKNPTAFYLCASSIGGANEKLFFGSGTQLSVL.

The chain has TRBV19 and TRBJ1-3; tentative D call: TRBD1 (6 bases). V dropped 10 bases and J dropped 0 bases, with 10 bases sitting between them. Germline V gives CDR1 LNHDA, CDR2 SQIVND (reference sequence). The CDR3 covers 13 residues. As DNA, the CDR3 is TGTGCCACCGGACAGAGCTCTGGAAACACCATATATTTT. This sequence encodes CATGQSSGNTIYF.

This clone was seen once. The J gene is TRBJ2-2, the V gene TRBV5-1, with 8 bases fitting TRBD1. This CDR3 contains 17 residues. Germline CDR1 is SGHRS and CDR2 is YFSETQ. With V trimmed by 5 bases and J by 7 bases, 16 bases remained unmatched. The CDR3 protein is CASSTGQGISRGGELFF. CDR3 in DNA: TGCGCCAGCAGTACCGGACAGGGAATATCGCGTGGCGGGGAGCTGTTTTTT.

This clone has just one count. This chain joins TRBV9 and TRBJ2-3, with D unclear. The V and J ends lost 0 bases and 2 bases respectively, with 7 bases between them. In germline, CDR1 is SGDLS, CDR2 YYNGEE. The CDR3 totals 14 residues. CDR3 sequence: CASSVGLTTDTQYF. The CDR3 DNA reads as TGTGCCAGCAGCGTAGGACTTACCACAGATACGCAGTATTTT.

J is TRBJ2-1 and V is TRBV9, with D possibly TRBD2 on 7 matching bases. V lost 3 bases and J 15 bases, leaving 22 bases between the germline ends. The germline CDR1 and CDR2 sequences are SGDLS and YYNGEE. This CDR3 spans 14 amino acids. The CDR3: CASSAQSGGQAPFF. CDR3 sequence (DNA): TGTGCCAGCAGCGCCCAGTCGGGGGGCCAGGCACCGTTCTTC.

J is TRBJ1-5 and V is TRBV19; D remains ambiguous. This CDR3 comprises 14 residues. The germline V gene encodes CDR1 LNHDA and CDR2 SQIVND (reference sequence). Trimming left V 3 bases short and J 1 base short, with 7 bases between. The CDR3: CASSMIQSNQPQHF. DNA for the CDR3: TGTGCCAGTAGTATGATTCAGAGCAATCAGCCCCAGCATTTT.

With respect to this clone: At one of its ends the junction is not consistent with the germline gene, which may arise from a read error. The rearrangement uses TRBV7-7 and TRBJ2-5; the match to TRBD2 covers 7 bases. The CDR3 spans 15 residues. Germline V gene lookup returns CDR1 SSHAT and CDR2 FNYEAQ (reference sequence). CDR3 protein: CASSIELAKSETQYF. The CDR3 nucleotides are TGTGCTAGCAGCATCGAACTAGCGAAGTCAGAGACCCAGTACTTC.

This clone qualifies as medium-sized. The chain carries TRBV3-1 (or the pseudogene TRBV3-2) and TRBJ1-2; D ambiguous. The CDR3 sequence is 13 residues long. Germline values: CDR1 LGHDT, CDR2 YNNKEL (reference sequence). V was clipped by 0 bases and J by 4 bases, with 6 bases between them. In DNA form, the CDR3 reads TGTGCCAGCAGCCAAGAATCTTTCTATGGCTACACCTTC. Its protein product is CASSQESFYGYTF.

The rearrangement uses TRBV10-2 and TRBJ2-2; 10 bases fit TRBD2. Germline CDR1 and CDR2: WSHSY and SAAADI. CDR3 size: 18 residues. V gave up 6 bases and J gave up 4 bases; unmatched junction bases: 14. In DNA form, the CDR3 reads TGCGCCAGCAGAGCGCAGCGGGGGGGCCGGGTATCCACCGGGGAGCTGTTTTTT. It is translated as CASRAQRGGRVSTGELFF.

The V gene is TRBV3-1 (or the pseudogene TRBV3-2), the J gene TRBJ2-7, with 10 nucleotides matching TRBD1. Germline-derived CDR1 and CDR2 are LGHDT and YNNKEL (reference sequence). The CDR3 extends over 15 amino acids. The V segment lost 4 bases and the J segment 4 bases; nucleotides outside the gene matches: 7. CDR3 sequence: CASSPRDRGTYEQYF. DNA for the CDR3: TGTGCCAGCAGCCCCCGGGACAGGGGAACGTACGAGCAGTACTTC.

This sequence joins TRBV7-3 and TRBJ2-3, with a weak D call TRBD2 (5 bases). Trimming shortened V by 5 bases and J by 1 base, and 13 bases separated the two germline ends. This CDR3 has 15 residues. CDR1 and CDR2 (germline): SGHTA, FQGTGA. CDR3 sequence reads: CASSREGGGTDTQYF. DNA for the CDR3: TGTGCCAGCAGCCGAGAGGGCGGCGGCACAGATACGCAGTATTTT.

The chain combines TRBV5-1 with TRBJ2-7; D is possibly TRBD1 (5 bases). The CDR3 runs 15 residues. Germline V CDR1 and CDR2: SGHRS, YFSETQ. Trimming left V 4 bases short and J 5 bases short, with 19 bases between. The CDR3 protein is CASSTSGSITDEQYF. The CDR3, as DNA: TGCGCCAGCAGCACTTCAGGGTCCATCACGGACGAGCAGTACTTC. The variable domain in full, with the rest retrieved from reference TRBV5-1 and TRBJ2-7, is KAGVTQTPRYLIKTRGQQVTLSCSPISGHRSVSWYQQTPGQGLQFLFEYFSETQRNKGNFPGRFSGRQFSNSRSEMNVSTLELGDSALYLCASSTSGSITDEQYFGPGTRLTVT.

The rearrangement joins TRBV2 to TRBJ2-1, with 7 bases identical to TRBD2. The CDR3 consists of 15 residues. CDR1 and CDR2 from the germline V gene are SNHLY and FYNNEI. J was trimmed by 6 bases and V by 4 bases; bases with no gene match: 9. CDR3 nucleotides: TGTGCCAGCAGTGGGAGCGGGGAAGGTTTCAATGAGCAGTTCTTC. Amino acid sequence: CASSGSGEGFNEQFF.

The V gene is TRBV19, the J gene TRBJ2-1; maybe TRBD2 (7 bases). Germline V gene sequence: CDR1 LNHDA, CDR2 SQIVND (reference sequence). Trimming stripped 0 bases from V and 5 bases from J, with 11 bases between. This CDR3 spans 15 amino acids. The CDR3 nucleotides read TGTGCCAGTAGTATAGATTCGGGGGGCCACAATGAGCAGTTCTTC. Protein sequence: CASSIDSGGHNEQFF.

The rearrangement uses TRBV5-1 and TRBJ2-1, with 7 nucleotides matching TRBD1. The germline V gene has CDR1 SGHRS and CDR2 YFSETQ. This CDR3 has 14 residues. V shed 4 bases, J shed 6 bases, and the junction held 7 bases outside the gene matches. The CDR3 is CASSSGQATNEQFF. DNA for the CDR3: TGCGCCAGCAGCAGCGGACAGGCCACCAATGAGCAGTTCTTC.

V usage is TRBV3-1 (or the pseudogene TRBV3-2) and J usage is TRBJ2-3; TRBD2 aligns across 14 bases. J lost 3 bases, V lost 1 base, and 3 bases had no gene match. The CDR3 is 17 residues long. The germline V gene has CDR1 LGHDT and CDR2 YNNKEL (reference sequence). CDR3 nucleotide sequence: TGTGCCAGCAGCCAAGGAGGACTAGCGGGGGGAACAGATACGCAGTATTTT. This translates into CASSQGGLAGGTDTQYF.

CDR3 amino acids: CASSRESGGFGTDTQYF. The CDR3 bases are TGTGCCAGCAGCCGGGAAAGCGGGGGTTTCGGCACAGATACGCAGTATTTT. The chain uses TRBV3-1 (or the pseudogene TRBV3-2) and TRBJ2-3; 8 bases agree with TRBD2. V trimming: 4 bases; J trimming: 1 base; junction bases outside the gene matches: 10. The germline V gene encodes CDR1 LGHDT and CDR2 YNNKEL (reference sequence). The CDR3 consists of 17 residues.

Concerning this clone itself: At one of its ends the junction is not consistent with the germline gene, which may arise from a read error. This chain connects TRBV10-1 to TRBJ2-3; 9 bases fit TRBD2. The CDR3 loop spans 11 amino acids. Looked up from germline, CDR1 is WNHNN and CDR2 is SYGVQD (reference sequence). In nucleotides, the CDR3 is TGCGCCAGCAGTGAGTCCAAGGGACTAGCATTT. This codes for CASSESKGLAF.

This clone has a handful of counts. The V gene is TRBV10-3, the J gene TRBJ2-7, with D perhaps TRBD1 (6 bases). The germline CDR1 and CDR2 sequences are ENHRY and SYGVKD. Trimming removed 2 bases at V and 2 bases at J, with 10 bases between. The CDR3 covers 14 residues. As DNA, the CDR3 is TGTGCCATCAGTGAGGGCAGGGGAACCTACGAGCAGTACTTC. This sequence encodes CAISEGRGTYEQYF.

V gene TRBV9 combines with J gene TRBJ1-2, with no clear D. The CDR3 sequence is 17 residues long. CDR1 is SGDLS, CDR2 YYNGEE, per germline. Trimming stripped 0 bases from V and 3 bases from J, with 18 bases between. CDR3 in amino acids: CASSVAAKTRVDYGYTF. The CDR3 region has the DNA TGTGCCAGCAGCGTAGCCGCTAAGACGAGGGTGGACTATGGCTACACCTTC.

The V and J genes are TRBV19 and TRBJ1-2; D remains ambiguous. V was pared by 3 bases and J by 0 bases, with 8 bases between. CDR3 length equals 14 residues. Germline CDR1 and CDR2: LNHDA and SQIVND (reference sequence). The CDR3 bases are TGTGCCAGTAGTATTAACATGGCTAACTATGGCTACACCTTC. Protein: CASSINMANYGYTF. The entire variable domain, with the rest obtained from reference TRBV19 and TRBJ1-2, is as follows: DGGITQSPKYLFRKEGQNVTLSCEQNLNHDAMYWYRQDPGQGLRLIYYSQIVNDFQKGDIAEGYSVSREKKESFPLTVTSAQKNPTAFYLCASSINMANYGYTFGSGTRLTVV.

This chain joins TRBV6-4 and TRBJ2-3; 7 bases are shared with TRBD2. CDR1 and CDR2 from the germline V gene are MRHNA and SNTAGT. The CDR3 loop spans 16 amino acids. Trimming removed 2 bases from V and 3 bases from J; junction bases left unmatched: 8. DNA of the CDR3: TGTGCCAGCAGTGACCCGCGGGGGAATAGGACAGATACGCAGTATTTT. It encodes CASSDPRGNRTDTQYF.

The chain carries TRBV27 and TRBJ2-7; D is perhaps TRBD1 (6 bases). V lost 3 bases and J 1 base, leaving 10 bases between the germline ends. The germline V gene has CDR1 MNHEY and CDR2 SMNVEV (reference sequence). CDR3 length: 14 amino acids. In DNA, the CDR3 is TGTGCCAGCAGTTTTGACAGGCAATCCTACGAGCAGTACTTC. Amino acid sequence: CASSFDRQSYEQYF.

The J gene is TRBJ2-2, the V gene TRBV6-5; 8 nucleotides match TRBD2. Germline V gene lookup returns CDR1 MNHEY and CDR2 SVGAGI. This CDR3 has 13 amino acids. The junction had 6 bases not matched to a gene; V was cut back by 10 bases and J by 5 bases. The CDR3 DNA reads as TGTGCCACCAGCGGGGGTCGGACCGGGGAGCTGTTTTTT. Protein sequence: CATSGGRTGELFF.

This chain links TRBV28 with TRBJ1-1, with D possibly TRBD1 on 6 matching bases. V lost 8 bases, J lost 8 bases, and 27 bases lay in between. The CDR3 is made up of 16 amino acids. In germline, CDR1 is MDHEN, CDR2 SYDVKM. The CDR3 nucleotides are TGTGCCAGCCGCCCCGGTTTTCGGCAGGGGCCGGGGGAAGCTTTCTTT. It encodes CASRPGFRQGPGEAFF.

This chain links TRBV9 with TRBJ2-2, with 10 bases identical to TRBD2. The junction had 6 bases not matched to a gene; V was cut back by 0 bases and J by 4 bases. Germline assignment: CDR1 SGDLS and CDR2 YYNGEE. CDR3 length: 17 residues. CDR3 nucleotides: TGTGCCAGCAGCGTAGTGAGCGGGGGGGCGGGCACCGGGGAGCTGTTTTTT. Encoded protein: CASSVVSGGAGTGELFF.